Listed below are T cell receptor beta chains from one sample, sequenced in a study of T-cell memory formation after mild COVID-19. One entry per CDR3 protein, called by TCRdb with MiXCR from the 5' RACE reads. The sample has 300,000 to 400,000 distinct CDR3 sequences; roughly 15% are singletons. The sample taken for sequencing was PBMCs or a T cell subset sorted from them (not recorded which). These receptor sequences come from a man between 18 and 35 years old who had mild COVID-19 (a few samples of this study predate the infection). Cell type and time point are not known. Each CDR3 is given with its conserved first and last residue. Fields, in order: D gene, clone size, V gene, J gene, CDR3 protein, CDR3 DNA. The D gene is left open where the match is weak. Clone size is not always given. Where it is, it says once, few, many or a class for expanded clones.

.	.	TRBV7-7	TRBJ2-2	CASTLGGTGELFF	TGTGCTAGCACCCTTGGAGGCACCGGGGAGCTGTTTTTT
TRBD1	.	TRBV5-6	TRBJ2-4	CASSLISGGRDIQYF	TGTGCCAGCAGCTTGATTTCAGGGGGTAGGGACATTCAGTACTTC
TRBD1	few	TRBV12-3/TRBV12-4	TRBJ2-5	CASRRGQGETQYF	TGTGCCAGCCGGCGAGGACAGGGAGAGACCCAGTACTTC
.	.	TRBV5-1	TRBJ2-1	CASSLEWSEQFF	TGCGCCAGCAGCTTGGAGTGGTCTGAGCAGTTCTTC
.	.	TRBV4-1	TRBJ2-2	CASSQPGQGGTGELFF	TGCGCCAGCAGCCAACCTGGACAGGGAGGGACCGGGGAGCTGTTTTTT
.	.	TRBV4-3	TRBJ2-6	CASSLRAGTSGANVLTF	TGCGCCAGCAGCCTTCGGGCAGGGACATCGGGGGCCAACGTCCTGACTTTC
TRBD2	many	TRBV11-2	TRBJ2-1	CASSAGLVYEQFF	TGTGCCAGCAGCGCCGGACTAGTCTATGAGCAGTTCTTC
.	few	TRBV29-1	TRBJ1-5	CSAGSENQPQHF	TGCAGCGCAGGGTCCGAAAATCAGCCCCAGCATTTT
.	few	TRBV6-2/TRBV6-3	TRBJ1-1	CASSYSSNTEAFF	TGTGCCAGCAGTTACTCAAGCAACACTGAAGCTTTCTTT
.	few	TRBV7-2	TRBJ2-7	CASSLGAGTYYEQYF	TGTGCCAGCAGCTTAGGGGCGGGCACCTACTACGAGCAGTACTTC
.	.	TRBV7-3	TRBJ1-6	CASSFEPYNSPLHF	TGTGCCAGCAGCTTTGAGCCCTATAATTCACCCCTCCACTTT
.	.	TRBV9	TRBJ1-3	CASSVGDSGNTIYF	TGTGCCAGCAGCGTAGGGGACTCTGGAAACACCATATATTTT
.	few	TRBV3-1	TRBJ1-4	CASSHNTGIGEKLFF	TGTGCCAGCAGCCATAACACAGGGATCGGTGAAAAACTGTTTTTT
TRBD2	once	TRBV9	TRBJ2-3	CASSVNSGGPATQYF	TGTGCCAGCAGCGTTAATTCGGGGGGGCCGGCCACGCAGTATTTT
.	few	TRBV13	TRBJ1-2	CASRDSKRIYGYTF	TGTGCCAGCAGGGATTCTAAGAGGATCTATGGCTACACCTTC
.	few	TRBV11-1	TRBJ2-1	CASSLTTTREQFF	TGTGCCAGCAGCCTCACGACTACCAGAGAGCAGTTCTTC
.	few	TRBV4-1	TRBJ1-2	CASRSDVDYGYTF	TGCGCCAGCAGATCGGACGTCGACTATGGCTACACCTTC
.	few	TRBV15	TRBJ1-1	CATSRARNTEAFF	TGTGCCACCAGCAGAGCCAGAAACACTGAAGCTTTCTTT
.	.	TRBV7-6	TRBJ1-1	CASSFGSLADTEAFF	TGTGCCAGCAGCTTTGGAAGTCTAGCTGACACTGAAGCTTTCTTT
TRBD1	many	TRBV7-2	TRBJ1-6	CASSTQGALSPPLHF	TGTGCCAGCAGCACACAGGGGGCTCTCTCCCCGCCCCTCCACTTT
.	many	TRBV9	TRBJ2-3	CASSVSGSTDTQYF	TGTGCCAGCAGCGTTTCGGGGTCCACAGATACGCAGTATTTT
TRBD2	few	TRBV7-9	TRBJ2-3	CASSLPKGLAGTSTDTQYF	TGTGCCAGCAGCCTGCCTAAGGGACTAGCGGGGACTAGCACAGATACGCAGTATTTT
.	.	TRBV4-2	TRBJ1-4	CASSPGGDNEKLFF	TGTGCCAGCAGCCCCGGTGGGGATAATGAAAAACTGTTTTTT
.	.	TRBV7-6	TRBJ1-5	CASSLTSGSNQPQHF	TGTGCCAGCAGCTTAACTTCCGGGAGCAATCAGCCCCAGCATTTT
TRBD1	few	TRBV7-9	TRBJ1-4	CASSFRQGNEKLFF	TGTGCCAGCAGCTTTCGACAGGGGAATGAAAAACTGTTTTTT
TRBD2	.	TRBV29-1	TRBJ2-1	CSVLGLPISYNEQFF	TGCAGCGTGCTGGGACTACCTATCTCCTACAATGAGCAGTTCTTC
.	.	TRBV20-1	TRBJ1-4	CSASDGPNEKLFF	TGCAGTGCTAGTGATGGCCCCAATGAAAAACTGTTTTTT
.	.	TRBV7-2	TRBJ2-1	CASSLALGQGSEQFF	TGTGCCAGCAGCTTAGCGCTCGGGCAGGGGAGTGAGCAGTTCTTC
TRBD2	.	TRBV7-2	TRBJ2-1	CASSDRTRNNEQFF	TGTGCCAGCAGCGACCGGACTAGGAACAATGAGCAGTTCTTC
TRBD1	.	TRBV4-1	TRBJ1-1	CASSHSTDRVAFF	TGCGCCAGCAGCCATTCAACGGACAGGGTGGCTTTCTTT
.	many	TRBV2	TRBJ2-2	CASSEGNSNTGELFF	TGTGCCAGCAGTGAGGGCAATTCGAACACCGGGGAGCTGTTTTTT
TRBD1	many	TRBV24-1	TRBJ2-3	CATSDPRDRGGDTQYF	TGTGCCACCAGTGACCCTAGGGACAGGGGGGGAGATACGCAGTATTTT
.	.	TRBV20-1	TRBJ2-1	CSAMGPSGGDEQFF	TGCAGTGCTATGGGACCCTCCGGAGGCGATGAGCAGTTCTTC
TRBD1	.	TRBV7-2	TRBJ2-5	CASTLARGWETQYF	TGTGCCAGCACCCTAGCCAGGGGGTGGGAGACCCAGTACTTC
TRBD2	.	TRBV25-1	TRBJ2-3	CASSEGLAGAKLIPTSTDTQYF	TGTGCCAGCAGTGAGGGACTAGCGGGAGCGAAACTAATCCCTACTAGCACAGATACGCAGTATTTT
.	.	TRBV4-3	TRBJ1-5	CASSQDAYVSNQPQHF	TGCGCCAGCAGCCAAGATGCATATGTTAGCAATCAGCCCCAGCATTTT
TRBD1	few	TRBV6-2/TRBV6-3	TRBJ1-1	CASSYSGQGEAFF	TGTGCCAGCAGTTACTCGGGACAGGGCGAAGCTTTCTTT
TRBD2	.	TRBV7-2	TRBJ2-5	CASSLQRSSGGARETQYF	TGTGCCAGCAGCTTACAAAGGTCTAGCGGGGGGGCCCGGGAGACCCAGTACTTC
TRBD2	few	TRBV20-1	TRBJ2-3	CSAATLAGPSPLSTQYF	TGCAGTGCTGCCACTCTAGCGGGGCCCTCCCCCTTGAGTACGCAGTATTTT
TRBD2	few	TRBV6-1	TRBJ2-5	CASSEGPGRGETQYF	TGTGCCAGCAGTGAAGGCCCCGGGAGGGGAGAGACCCAGTACTTC
.	.	TRBV28	TRBJ1-5	CATSQTEGQPQHF	TGTGCCACCTCGCAGACCGAGGGTCAGCCCCAGCATTTT
.	.	TRBV5-1	TRBJ2-2	CASSLRAEMRSGELFF	TGCGCCAGCAGCTTGCGGGCCGAGATGAGGTCCGGGGAGCTGTTTTTT
TRBD1	.	TRBV10-3	TRBJ1-2	CAIRGTGGDGYTF	TGTGCCATCAGGGGGACAGGGGGCGATGGCTACACCTTC
TRBD1	few	TRBV28	TRBJ2-1	CASSPLGDSRSYNEQFF	TGTGCCAGCAGTCCCTTGGGGGACAGTCGCTCCTACAATGAGCAGTTCTTC
.	.	TRBV3-1	TRBJ2-3	CASSLRGGGGTDTQYF	TGTGCCAGCAGCCTTAGGGGCGGAGGGGGCACAGATACGCAGTATTTT
TRBD1	.	TRBV5-5	TRBJ2-5	CASSLGDRERGETQYF	TGTGCCAGCAGCTTGGGGGACAGGGAAAGAGGGGAGACCCAGTACTTC
.	few	TRBV6-2/TRBV6-3	TRBJ2-7	CASRRTGAGISYEQYF	TGTGCCAGCAGGCGAACGGGGGCGGGGATCTCCTACGAGCAGTACTTC
.	.	TRBV7-2	TRBJ2-1	CASSSSRGGVNEQFF	TGTGCCAGCAGCTCCTCTAGGGGCGGGGTCAATGAGCAGTTCTTC
TRBD1	.	TRBV28	TRBJ1-4	CASTLTGTANEKLFF	TGTGCCAGCACCCTAACCGGGACAGCTAATGAAAAACTGTTTTTT
.	few	TRBV10-1	TRBJ1-1	CASSGQRYTEAFF	TGCGCCAGCAGTGGACAGAGGTACACTGAAGCTTTCTTT
.	few	TRBV4-1	TRBJ1-1	CASSHYLPRGRGTEAFF	TGCGCCAGCAGCCACTACCTGCCCAGGGGTAGGGGCACTGAAGCTTTCTTT
TRBD1	.	TRBV7-2	TRBJ1-5	CASSLDRTGGPQHF	TGTGCCAGCAGCCTGGACAGGACAGGAGGGCCCCAGCATTTT
.	.	TRBV7-2	TRBJ2-7	CASSKFGAHEQYF	TGTGCCAGCAGCAAGTTTGGGGCCCACGAGCAGTACTTC
.	.	TRBV6-6	TRBJ2-3	CASSYQGEVDTQYF	TGTGCCAGCAGTTATCAGGGGGAGGTAGATACGCAGTATTTT
.	many	TRBV12-3/TRBV12-4	TRBJ2-5	CASSLMGARDGKETQYF	TGTGCCAGCAGCCTAATGGGGGCCCGGGACGGCAAAGAGACCCAGTACTTC
TRBD2	.	TRBV5-1	TRBJ2-3	CASSLDSGGGDTQYF	TGCGCCAGCAGCTTGGATAGCGGGGGAGGCGATACGCAGTATTTT
.	.	TRBV7-3	TRBJ2-3	CASTGYGTYGTDTQYF	TGTGCCAGTACAGGGTACGGGACCTACGGCACAGATACGCAGTATTTT